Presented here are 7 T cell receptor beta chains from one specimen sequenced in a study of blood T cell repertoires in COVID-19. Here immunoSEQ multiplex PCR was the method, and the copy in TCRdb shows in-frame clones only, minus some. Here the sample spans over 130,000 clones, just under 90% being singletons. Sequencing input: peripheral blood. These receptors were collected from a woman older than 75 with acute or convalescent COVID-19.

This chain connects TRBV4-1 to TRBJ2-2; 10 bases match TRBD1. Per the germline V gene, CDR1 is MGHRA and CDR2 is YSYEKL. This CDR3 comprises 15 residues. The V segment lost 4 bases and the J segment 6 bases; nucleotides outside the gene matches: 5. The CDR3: CASSPGTGVAGELFF. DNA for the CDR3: TGCGCCAGCAGCCCCGGGACAGGGGTGGCCGGGGAGCTGTTTTTT.

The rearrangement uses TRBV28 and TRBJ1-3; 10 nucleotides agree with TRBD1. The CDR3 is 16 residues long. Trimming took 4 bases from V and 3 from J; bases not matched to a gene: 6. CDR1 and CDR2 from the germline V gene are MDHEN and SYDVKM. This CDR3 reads CASSSGTGDGGNTIYF. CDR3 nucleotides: TGTGCCAGCAGTTCCGGGACAGGGGATGGTGGAAACACCATATATTTT.

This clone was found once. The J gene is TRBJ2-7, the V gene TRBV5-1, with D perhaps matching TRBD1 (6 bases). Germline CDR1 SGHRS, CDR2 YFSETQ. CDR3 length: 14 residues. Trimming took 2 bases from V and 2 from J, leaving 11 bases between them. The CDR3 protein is CASSLAGVAYEQYF. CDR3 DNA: TGCGCCAGCAGCTTAGCAGGGGTCGCCTACGAGCAGTACTTC.

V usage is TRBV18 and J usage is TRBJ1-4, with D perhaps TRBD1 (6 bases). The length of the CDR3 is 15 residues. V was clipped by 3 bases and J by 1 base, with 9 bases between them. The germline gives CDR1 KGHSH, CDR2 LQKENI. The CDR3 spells CASSPEQGTNEKLFF. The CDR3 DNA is TGTGCCAGCTCACCCGAACAGGGAACTAATGAAAAACTGTTTTTT.

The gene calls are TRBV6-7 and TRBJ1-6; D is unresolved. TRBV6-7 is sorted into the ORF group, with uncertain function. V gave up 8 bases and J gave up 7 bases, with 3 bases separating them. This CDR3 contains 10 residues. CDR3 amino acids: CASSNSPLHF. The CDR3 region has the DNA TGTGCCAGCTCGAATTCACCCCTCCACTTT.

The CDR3 sequence is CASSYSGTGGNEKLFF. Here the CDR3 DNA reads TGTGCCAGCAGTTACTCGGGGACAGGGGGAAATGAAAAACTGTTTTTT. The chain carries TRBV6-5 and TRBJ1-4; 11 nucleotides match TRBD1. Trimming at V came to 0 bases and at J to 5 bases, leaving 2 bases not matched to a gene. Germline-derived CDR1 and CDR2 are MNHEY and SVGAGI. This CDR3 has 16 residues.

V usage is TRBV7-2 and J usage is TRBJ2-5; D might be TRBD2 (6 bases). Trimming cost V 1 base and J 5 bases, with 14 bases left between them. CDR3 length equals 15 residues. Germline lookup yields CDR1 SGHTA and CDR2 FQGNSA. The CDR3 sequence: CASSLGGRGAETQYF. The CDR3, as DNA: TGTGCCAGCAGCTTAGGAGGGCGCGGGGCGGAGACCCAGTACTTC.